This T cell receptor (beta chain) was sequenced in a study of blood T cell repertoires in COVID-19. Study at large: Sources were T cells, B-cell-depleted T cells, or PBMCs; the material itself was cDNA or gDNA.

TCRdb's table, derived via immunoSEQ multiplex PCR, lists solely in-frame clones and lacks some. This sample has 340,000 or so clones; around 86% occur once, and the top ten carry 1%. V trimming: 6 bases; J trimming: 7 bases; junction bases outside the gene matches: 7. Germline CDR1 and CDR2: ENHRY and SYGVKD. This CDR3 is 14 amino acids long. The clonotype was recovered from a man in his forties or fifties with active or convalescent COVID-19. Sequencing was performed on peripheral blood. The chain is built from TRBV10-3 and TRBJ2-4; 9 bases map to TRBD2. DNA for the CDR3: TGTGCCATCAGCCCCCAGCGGGAGGTGAACATTCAGTACTTC. Translating it yields CAISPQREVNIQYF.